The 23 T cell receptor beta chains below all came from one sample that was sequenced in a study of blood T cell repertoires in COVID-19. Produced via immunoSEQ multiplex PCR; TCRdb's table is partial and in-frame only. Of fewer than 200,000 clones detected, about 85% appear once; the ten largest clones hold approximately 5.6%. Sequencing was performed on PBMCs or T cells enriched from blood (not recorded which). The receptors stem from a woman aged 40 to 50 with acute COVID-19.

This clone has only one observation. CDR3 bases: TGTGCCACAGCCCTAGGCGCGGCTGAAGCTTTCTTT. This encodes CATALGAAEAFF. The chain combines TRBV12-3 or TRBV12-4 with TRBJ1-1, with D hard to call. V was shortened by 10 bases and J by 6 bases, with 15 bases between the two germline ends. The CDR3 is made up of 12 amino acids.

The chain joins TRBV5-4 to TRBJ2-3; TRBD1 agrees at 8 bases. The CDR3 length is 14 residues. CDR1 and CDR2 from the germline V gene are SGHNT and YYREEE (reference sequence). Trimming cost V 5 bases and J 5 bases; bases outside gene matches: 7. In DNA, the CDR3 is TGTGCCAGCAGACTGGACAGGGCTGGAGATACGCAGTATTTT. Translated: CASRLDRAGDTQYF.

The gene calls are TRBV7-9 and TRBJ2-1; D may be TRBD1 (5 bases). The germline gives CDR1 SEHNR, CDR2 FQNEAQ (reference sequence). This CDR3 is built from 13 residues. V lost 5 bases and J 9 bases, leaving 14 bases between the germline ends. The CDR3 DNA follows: TGTGCCAGCAGCGACTCAGGGCAGAGTGAGCAGTTCTTC. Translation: CASSDSGQSEQFF. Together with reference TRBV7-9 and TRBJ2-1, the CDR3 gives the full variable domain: DTGVSQNPRHKITKRGQNVTFRCDPISEHNRLYWYRQTLGQGPEFLTYFQNEAQLEKSRLLSDRFSAERPKGSFSTLEIQRTEQGDSAMYLCASSDSGQSEQFFGPGTRLTVL.

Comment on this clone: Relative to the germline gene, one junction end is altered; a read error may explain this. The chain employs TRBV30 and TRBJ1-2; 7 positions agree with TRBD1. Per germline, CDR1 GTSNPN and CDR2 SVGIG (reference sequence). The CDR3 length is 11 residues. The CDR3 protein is CAWVANGQANF. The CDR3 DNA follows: TGTGCCTGGGTGGCTAACGGACAGGCAAACTTC.

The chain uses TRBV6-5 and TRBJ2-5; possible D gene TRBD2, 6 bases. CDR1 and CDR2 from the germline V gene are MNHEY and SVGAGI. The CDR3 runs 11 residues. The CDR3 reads CAPGDQETQYF. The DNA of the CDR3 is TGTGCTCCGGGGGACCAAGAGACCCAGTACTTC.

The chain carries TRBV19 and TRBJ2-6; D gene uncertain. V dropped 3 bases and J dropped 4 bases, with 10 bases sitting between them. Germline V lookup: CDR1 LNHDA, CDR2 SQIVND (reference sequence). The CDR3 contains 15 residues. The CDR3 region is CASSMGSIGANVLTF. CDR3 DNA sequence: TGTGCCAGTAGTATGGGCAGCATAGGGGCCAACGTCCTGACTTTC.

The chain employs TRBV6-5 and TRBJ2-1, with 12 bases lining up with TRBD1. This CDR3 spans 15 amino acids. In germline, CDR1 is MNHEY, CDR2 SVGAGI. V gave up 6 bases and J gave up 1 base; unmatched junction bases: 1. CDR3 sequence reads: CASRGQGASYNEQFF. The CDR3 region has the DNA TGTGCCAGCAGGGGACAGGGGGCATCCTACAATGAGCAGTTCTTC.

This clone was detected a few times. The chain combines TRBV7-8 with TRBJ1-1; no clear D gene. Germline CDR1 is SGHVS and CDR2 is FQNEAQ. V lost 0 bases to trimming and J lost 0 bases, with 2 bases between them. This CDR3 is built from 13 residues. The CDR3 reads CASSLAMNTEAFF. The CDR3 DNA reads TGTGCCAGCAGCTTAGCCATGAACACTGAAGCTTTCTTT. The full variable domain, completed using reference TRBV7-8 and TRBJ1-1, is GAGVSQSPRYKVAKRGQDVALRCDPISGHVSLFWYQQALGQGPEFLTYFQNEAQLDKSGLPSDRFFAERPEGSVSTLKIQRTQQEDSAVYLCASSLAMNTEAFFGQGTRLTVV.

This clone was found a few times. The CDR3 spells CAISELGLAGSDTQYF. DNA of the CDR3: TGTGCCATCAGTGAGTTGGGACTAGCGGGGTCAGATACGCAGTATTTT. The chain carries TRBV10-3 and TRBJ2-3, with 13 bases matching TRBD2. V lost 1 base, J lost 4 bases, and 2 bases stayed unmatched. Germline V gene lookup returns CDR1 ENHRY and CDR2 SYGVKD. The CDR3 is 16 amino acids.

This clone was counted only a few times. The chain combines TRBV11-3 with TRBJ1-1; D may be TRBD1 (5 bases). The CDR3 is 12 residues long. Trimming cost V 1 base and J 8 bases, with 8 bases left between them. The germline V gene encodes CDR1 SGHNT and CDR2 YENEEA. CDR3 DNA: TGTGCCAGCAGCTTAGTTGCAGGGGAAGCTTTCTTT. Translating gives CASSLVAGEAFF.

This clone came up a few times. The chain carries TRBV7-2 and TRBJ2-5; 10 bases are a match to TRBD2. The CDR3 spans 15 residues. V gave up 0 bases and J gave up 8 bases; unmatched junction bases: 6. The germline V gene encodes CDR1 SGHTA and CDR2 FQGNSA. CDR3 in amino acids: CASSLASGLAATQYF. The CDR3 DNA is TGTGCCAGCAGCTTAGCTTCCGGACTAGCGGCCACCCAGTACTTC.

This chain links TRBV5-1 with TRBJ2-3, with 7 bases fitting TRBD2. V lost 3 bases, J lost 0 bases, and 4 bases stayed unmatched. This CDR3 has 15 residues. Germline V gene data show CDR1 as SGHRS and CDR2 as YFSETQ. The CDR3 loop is CASSYGTTSTDTQYF. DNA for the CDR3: TGCGCCAGCAGCTACGGGACTACTAGCACAGATACGCAGTATTTT.

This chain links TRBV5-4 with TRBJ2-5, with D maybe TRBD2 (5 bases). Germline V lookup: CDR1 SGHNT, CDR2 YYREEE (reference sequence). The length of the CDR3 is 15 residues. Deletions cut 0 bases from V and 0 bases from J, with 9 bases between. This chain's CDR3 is CASSLGLAHQETQYF. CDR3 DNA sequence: TGTGCCAGCAGCTTGGGTCTAGCCCACCAAGAGACCCAGTACTTC.

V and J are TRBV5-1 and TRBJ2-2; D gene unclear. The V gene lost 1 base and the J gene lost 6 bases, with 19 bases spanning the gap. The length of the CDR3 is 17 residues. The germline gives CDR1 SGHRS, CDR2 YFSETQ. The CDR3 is CASSLTPDTESSGELFF. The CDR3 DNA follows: TGCGCCAGCAGCTTGACTCCTGATACCGAATCGTCCGGGGAGCTGTTTTTT.

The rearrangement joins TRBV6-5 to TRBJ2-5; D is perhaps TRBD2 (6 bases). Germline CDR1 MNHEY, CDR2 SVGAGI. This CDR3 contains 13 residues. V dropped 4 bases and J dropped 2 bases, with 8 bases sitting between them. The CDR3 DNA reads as TGTGCCAGCAGTTGGGACTCACAAGAGACCCAGTACTTC. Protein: CASSWDSQETQYF.

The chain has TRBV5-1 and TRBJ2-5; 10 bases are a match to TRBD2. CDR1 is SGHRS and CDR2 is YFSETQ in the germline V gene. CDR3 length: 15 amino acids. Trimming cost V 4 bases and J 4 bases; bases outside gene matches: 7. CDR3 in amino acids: CASSSGLAETETQYF. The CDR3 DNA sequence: TGCGCCAGCAGCAGCGGACTAGCGGAGACAGAGACCCAGTACTTC.

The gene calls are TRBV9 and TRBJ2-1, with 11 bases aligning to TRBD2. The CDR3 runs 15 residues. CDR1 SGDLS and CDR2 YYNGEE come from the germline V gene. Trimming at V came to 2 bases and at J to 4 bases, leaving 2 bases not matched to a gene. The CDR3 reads CASSVRLAGYNEQFF. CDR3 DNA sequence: TGTGCCAGCAGCGTCCGACTAGCGGGGTACAATGAGCAGTTCTTC.

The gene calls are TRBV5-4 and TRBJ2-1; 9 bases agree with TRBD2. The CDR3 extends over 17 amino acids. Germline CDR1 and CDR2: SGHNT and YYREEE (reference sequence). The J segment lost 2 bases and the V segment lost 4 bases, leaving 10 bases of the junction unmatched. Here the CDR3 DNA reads TGTGCCAGCAGCCCCCCAGCGGGAGGCCCTACCTACAATGAGCAGTTCTTC. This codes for CASSPPAGGPTYNEQFF.

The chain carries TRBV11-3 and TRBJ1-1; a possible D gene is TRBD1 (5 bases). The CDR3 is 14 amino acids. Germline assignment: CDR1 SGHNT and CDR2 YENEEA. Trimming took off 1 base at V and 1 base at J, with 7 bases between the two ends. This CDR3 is CASSLGGPNTEAFF. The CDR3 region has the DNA TGTGCCAGCAGCTTAGGGGGCCCGAACACTGAAGCTTTCTTT.

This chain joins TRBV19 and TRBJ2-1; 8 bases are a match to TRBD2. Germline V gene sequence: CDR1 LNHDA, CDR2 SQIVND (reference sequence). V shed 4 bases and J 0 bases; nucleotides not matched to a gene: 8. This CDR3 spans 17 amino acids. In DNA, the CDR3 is TGTGCCAGTAGTACTTCAAGCGGGAGTTCCTCCTACAATGAGCAGTTCTTC. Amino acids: CASSTSSGSSSYNEQFF. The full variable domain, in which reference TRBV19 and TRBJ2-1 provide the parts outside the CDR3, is DGGITQSPKYLFRKEGQNVTLSCEQNLNHDAMYWYRQDPGQGLRLIYYSQIVNDFQKGDIAEGYSVSREKKESFPLTVTSAQKNPTAFYLCASSTSSGSSSYNEQFFGPGTRLTVL.

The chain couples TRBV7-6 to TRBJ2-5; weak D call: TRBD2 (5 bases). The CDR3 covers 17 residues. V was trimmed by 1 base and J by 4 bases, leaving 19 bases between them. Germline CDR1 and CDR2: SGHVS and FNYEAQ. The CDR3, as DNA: TGTGCCAGCAGCTTAGAAGCGCACGCGGCCCGGGGAGAGACCCAGTACTTC. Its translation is CASSLEAHAARGETQYF.

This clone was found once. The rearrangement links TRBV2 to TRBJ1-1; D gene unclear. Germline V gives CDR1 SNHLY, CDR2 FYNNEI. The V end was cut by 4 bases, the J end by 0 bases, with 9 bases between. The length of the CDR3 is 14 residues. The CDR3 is CASSVDFMNTEAFF. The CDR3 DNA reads TGTGCCAGCAGTGTTGACTTTATGAACACTGAAGCTTTCTTT.

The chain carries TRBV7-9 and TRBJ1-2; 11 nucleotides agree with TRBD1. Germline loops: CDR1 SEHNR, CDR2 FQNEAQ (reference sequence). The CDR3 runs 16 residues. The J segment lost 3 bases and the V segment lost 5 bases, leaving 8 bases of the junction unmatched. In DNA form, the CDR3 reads TGTGCCAGCAGCCAACGTCGGACAGGGGGCGACTATGGCTACACCTTC. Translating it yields CASSQRRTGGDYGYTF.